This is a list of T cell receptor beta chains from one sample in a study of cytomegalovirus exposure and HLA in healthy donors. TCRdb's table, derived via immunoSEQ multiplex PCR, lists solely in-frame clones and lacks some. The sample has 90,000 to 120,000 clones, approximately 76% seen once. Sequencing was carried out using PBMCs. These receptors came from a man aged 18-30 years in good health and CMV-seronegative. The CDR3 runs from the conserved cysteine through the conserved F or W. A D gene is named only where the DNA matches it firmly. A row's size may be missing; if present it is once, few, many or a size class.

TRBV2	-	-	TRBJ2-7	TGTGCCAGCAGTGTCCAGGGTCCGCGGGAGCAGTACTTC	CASSVQGPREQYF
TRBV7-2	-	-	TRBJ1-5	TGTGCCAGCAGCTTAGGGTGGGGGGGGCCTCAGCCCCAGCATTTT	CASSLGWGGPQPQHF
TRBV27	once	-	TRBJ1-3	TGTGCCAGCAGTTTTCTGCCACTTTGGAGCTCTGGAAACACCATATATTTT	CASSFLPLWSSGNTIYF
TRBV7-9	once	-	TRBJ2-7	TGTGCCAGCAGCTTAGAACAGACCGAGCAGTACTTC	CASSLEQTEQYF
TRBV7-9	-	-	TRBJ2-7	TGTGCCAGCAGCTCACGACAGCTCCACGAGCAGTACTTC	CASSSRQLHEQYF
TRBV19	-	TRBD2	TRBJ2-3	TGTGCCAGTAGTATGCCTAGCGGGGGGCTCCTAGATACGCAGTATTTT	CASSMPSGGLLDTQYF
TRBV7-3	few	TRBD1	TRBJ2-6	TGTGCCAGCAGCTTTACCCGGGACAGGGGAACAGACTCTGGGGCCAACGTCCTGACTTTC	CASSFTRDRGTDSGANVLTF
TRBV19	-	-	TRBJ1-1	TGTGCCAGTAGTAGACCAGGGTTGAACACTGAAGCTTTCTTT	CASSRPGLNTEAFF
TRBV19	-	-	TRBJ1-5	TGTGCCAGTAAGAGGGATAGCAATCAGCCCCAGCATTTT	CASKRDSNQPQHF
TRBV6-6	-	-	TRBJ2-5	TGTGCCAGCAGCCAGGACAGTTGGACCCAGTACTTC	CASSQDSWTQYF
TRBV2	-	-	TRBJ2-7	TGTGCCAGCAGTGACCCGGACAGAGGGCTAGAGCAGTACTTC	CASSDPDRGLEQYF
TRBV11-2	-	TRBD1	TRBJ1-2	TGTGCCAGCGCCTGGACGGACAGGACTTATGGCTACACCTTC	CASAWTDRTYGYTF
TRBV20-1	once	-	TRBJ1-2	TGCAGTGCCACGGAGGGCGGCTACACCTTC	CSATEGGYTF
TRBV4-3	-	TRBD2	TRBJ2-3	TGCGCCAGCAGCCAAGACCCGGGACTAGAAGATACGCAGTATTTT	CASSQDPGLEDTQYF
TRBV5-4	-	TRBD1	TRBJ1-2	TGTGCCAGCAGACCCACCCCGGGACAGGAGAACTATGGCTACACCTTC	CASRPTPGQENYGYTF
TRBV4-3	-	TRBD2	TRBJ2-2	TGCGCCAGCAGCCAAGATGTAACTAGCGGGGCCATCAACACCGGGGAGCTGTTTTTT	CASSQDVTSGAINTGELFF
TRBV6-1	once	TRBD1	TRBJ2-7	TGTGCCTCGCGGCACGGACAGGGACCCTACGAGCAGTACTTC	CASRHGQGPYEQYF
TRBV5-4	-	TRBD2	TRBJ2-5	TGTGCCAGCAGCCCCCTGACTAGCGGCAATATTCAAGAGACCCAGTACTTC	CASSPLTSGNIQETQYF
TRBV4-3	-	-	TRBJ1-1	TGCGCCAGCAGCCAAGACACAGCGAACACTGAAGCTTTCTTT	CASSQDTANTEAFF
TRBV27	-	-	TRBJ1-6	TGTGCCAGCAGTTTTGAGGCCTTCAATTCACCCCTCCACTTT	CASSFEAFNSPLHF
TRBV5-1	-	TRBD2	TRBJ2-5	TGCGCCAGCAGCGTGGGACTAGCCCTCCAAGAGACCCAGTACTTC	CASSVGLALQETQYF
TRBV9	-	-	TRBJ1-4	TGTGCCAGCAGCGTATCGGGAACGACCCCCACAGAAAAACTGTTTTTT	CASSVSGTTPTEKLFF
TRBV5-1	-	-	TRBJ2-1	TGCGCCAGCAGCTTGGCGGGCAGGGTTTTGGATGAGCAGTTCTTC	CASSLAGRVLDEQFF
TRBV11-2	-	-	TRBJ2-7	TGTGCCAGCAGCATCTCCATGGAGTACGAGCAGTACTTC	CASSISMEYEQYF
TRBV2	-	-	TRBJ2-7	TGTGCCAGCAGTGAAGATGCGGGGATGGGCGAGCAGTACTTC	CASSEDAGMGEQYF
TRBV19	few	-	TRBJ1-1	TGTGCCAGTAGTTCTCGGACAGAATTGAACACTGAAGCTTTCTTT	CASSSRTELNTEAFF
TRBV4-3	few	TRBD1	TRBJ2-7	TGCGCCAGCAGCCAAGTAGGGGGACAGGGGCCCTACGAGCAGTACTTC	CASSQVGGQGPYEQYF
TRBV9	-	-	TRBJ1-3	TGTGCCAGCAGCACCCCAGGGACTGGAAACACCATATATTTT	CASSTPGTGNTIYF
TRBV5-1	-	-	TRBJ2-7	TGCGCCAGCAGGAGCTCCTACGAGCAGTACTTC	CASRSSYEQYF
TRBV6-6	-	TRBD2	TRBJ2-7	TGTGCCAGCAGGATCGGGGGGCTAGCGGGAGTCTACGAGCAGTACTTC	CASRIGGLAGVYEQYF
TRBV16	-	TRBD2	TRBJ2-3	TGTGCCAGCAGCGAGCGCGGGGGGAACACAGATACGCAGTATTTT	CASSERGGNTDTQYF
TRBV7-8	-	TRBD2	TRBJ2-7	TGTGCCAGCTGCAGGACTAGCGGGACCCCCTACGAGCAGTACTTC	CASCRTSGTPYEQYF
TRBV28	-	-	TRBJ1-1	TGTGCTCTTTCCCCCGGGGTGAACACTGAAGCTTTCTTT	CALSPGVNTEAFF
TRBV2	-	TRBD1	TRBJ2-7	TGTGCCAGCACTAAACCGACAGGGGGAAGGGCCTACGAGCAGTACTTC	CASTKPTGGRAYEQYF
TRBV27	-	TRBD2	TRBJ2-1	TGTGCCAGCAGCCGGGGGGGCGGTAACAATGAGCAGTTCTTC	CASSRGGGNNEQFF
TRBV5-1	-	-	TRBJ2-5	TGCGCCAGCAGCTTAGGAGGGGTTGGGGTGCGTGAGACCCAGTACTTC	CASSLGGVGVRETQYF
TRBV4-2	-	TRBD1	TRBJ1-1	TGTGCCAGCAGCCAAGACCTGACAGGGGGGTTTCTAGCTTTCTTT	CASSQDLTGGFLAFF
TRBV18	-	TRBD2	TRBJ2-7	TGTGCCAGTAGGACTAGCGGGGGTGGCGAGCAGTACTTC	CASRTSGGGEQYF
TRBV27	-	TRBD1	TRBJ2-2	TGTGCCAGCAGTCCCCGGACAGGGCTTTCCGGGGAGCTGTTTTTT	CASSPRTGLSGELFF
TRBV5-5	-	-	TRBJ2-7	TGTGCCAGCAGCTTGGACACCCTAGCCTACGAGCAGTACTTC	CASSLDTLAYEQYF
TRBV14	-	-	TRBJ2-3	TGTGCCAGCAGCCAACTCCTAGCTGCTGCCACAGATACGCAGTATTTT	CASSQLLAAATDTQYF
TRBV19	once	-	TRBJ1-5	TGTGCCAGTACCCCCAACCCCTCGGGACTAGGCAATCAGCCCCAGCATTTT	CASTPNPSGLGNQPQHF
TRBV5-1	-	-	TRBJ2-1	TGCGCCAGCAGCCCGGCGGGGAGCAATGAGCAGTTCTTC	CASSPAGSNEQFF
TRBV5-1	-	-	TRBJ2-7	TGCGCCAGCAGCTTGTTGCCGAGCTCCTACGAGCAGTACTTC	CASSLLPSSYEQYF
TRBV7-9	-	-	TRBJ1-1	TGTGCCAGCACCCGGTCCCAGAACACTGAAGCTTTCTTT	CASTRSQNTEAFF
TRBV7-9	once	-	TRBJ2-7	TGTGCCAGCAGCCAGGACAGCTACGAGCAGTACTTC	CASSQDSYEQYF
TRBV9	-	TRBD2	TRBJ2-3	TGTGCCAGCACCCTACTAGCGGGGACAGATACGCAGTATTTT	CASTLLAGTDTQYF
TRBV28	-	-	TRBJ1-1	TGTGCCAGCGGTCGGGGGATGAACACTGAAGCTTTCTTT	CASGRGMNTEAFF
TRBV6-4	-	TRBD1	TRBJ2-6	TGTGCCAGCAGTGACAGTTTGTCTACGGGACAGGGGGCATCTGGGGCCAACGTCCTGACTTTC	CASSDSLSTGQGASGANVLTF
TRBV10-2	-	TRBD1	TRBJ1-6	TGCGCCAGCATCGGGACAGGGAATTCACCCCTCCACTTT	CASIGTGNSPLHF
TRBV7-9	-	-	TRBJ2-5	TGTGCCAGCAGCTTAGTTCATCAGGGACAAGAGACCCAGTACTTC	CASSLVHQGQETQYF
TRBV5-1	-	TRBD2	TRBJ2-3	TGCGCCAGCAGCTTTTCCGGGGGGGAGAACACAGATACGCAGTATTTT	CASSFSGGENTDTQYF
TRBV6-5	few	TRBD1	TRBJ1-3	TGTGCCAGCAGTTACATCGGGACAGGGGCCGGAAACACCATATATTTT	CASSYIGTGAGNTIYF
TRBV19	-	-	TRBJ2-5	TGTGCCAGTAGTATAGGGCAGGGGATTCGTGAGACCCAGTACTTC	CASSIGQGIRETQYF
TRBV7-2	-	TRBD2	TRBJ2-7	TGTGCCAGCAGATCGACTAGCGGATCCTCCTACGAGCAGTACTTC	CASRSTSGSSYEQYF
TRBV5-1	-	-	TRBJ2-2	TGCGCCAGCAGCTTGGCCGGTAACACCGGGGAGCTGTTTTTT	CASSLAGNTGELFF
TRBV6-6	-	-	TRBJ1-1	TGTGCCAGCAGTTACAGGGGGGGCAGCGAAGCTTTCTTT	CASSYRGGSEAFF
TRBV14	-	-	TRBJ2-1	TGTGCCAGCAGCCAAGGGTGGATCCGATCAGGTCGAACCTACAATGAGCAGTTCTTC	CASSQGWIRSGRTYNEQFF
TRBV5-6	-	TRBD1	TRBJ1-1	TGTGCCAGCAGCACATGGGACAGGGAAGACACTGAAGCTTTCTTT	CASSTWDREDTEAFF